Listed below are T cell receptor beta chains from one sample, sequenced in a study of shared clonotypes between healthy human individuals. The method was immunoSEQ multiplex PCR; TCRdb's version includes in-frame clones alone and lacks a portion of them. This sample has hundreds of thousands of clones, with roughly four fifths found just once. What was sequenced was PBMCs. The receptor source for this set is a woman aged 40 to 50 in good health. Some clones in this sample may be carry-over from other donors' samples. CDR3s include the opening cysteine and the closing phenylalanine or tryptophan. A D gene is named only where the DNA matches it firmly.

V gene,J gene,D gene,CDR3 protein
TRBV19,TRBJ1-1,TRBD1,CASSIHRGPGTEAFF
TRBV5-1,TRBJ2-5,-,CASRGVPAEETQYF
TRBV7-2,TRBJ2-7,-,CASSLAARTGYEQYF
TRBV27,TRBJ1-1,TRBD1,CARGQGLPKNTEAFF
TRBV5-6,TRBJ2-7,TRBD2,CASSLAGGVYEQYF
TRBV5-4,TRBJ2-1,-,CASSPTAPTDNNEQFF
TRBV10-3,TRBJ2-5,TRBD2,CAISVGLAGVETQYF
TRBV28,TRBJ2-7,TRBD2,CASSFPGAGAWTSGSSQYF
TRBV27,TRBJ1-5,TRBD1,CASSLRQGAFQPQHF
TRBV5-6,TRBJ1-3,-,CASSGRGSGNTIYF
TRBV6-5,TRBJ1-2,-,CASSYSWRGNGYTF
TRBV30,TRBJ2-7,-,CAWSVEGYEQYF
TRBV2,TRBJ1-2,-,CASSSSGPEGYTF
TRBV29-1,TRBJ2-5,TRBD1,CSVGNRGRMETQYF
TRBV7-8,TRBJ1-2,-,CASSLDSWTGYTF
TRBV7-2,TRBJ1-2,TRBD1,CASSTPGTGSGYTF
TRBV7-2,TRBJ1-2,-,CASSLDSYGYTF
TRBV9,TRBJ2-2,TRBD2,CASSVLAGGPVGELFF
TRBV9,TRBJ2-2,TRBD1,CASSVGPGGTGELFF
TRBV7-3,TRBJ2-3,-,CASSSGLLGDTQYF
TRBV25-1,TRBJ2-7,-,CASSEFGDYEQYF
TRBV11-3,TRBJ1-1,-,CASSLVSGTEAFF
TRBV7-2,TRBJ2-5,TRBD1,CASTSHARGITQGQYF
TRBV4-1,TRBJ1-5,TRBD1,CASSQGTGGLQPQHF
TRBV5-4,TRBJ2-5,TRBD2,CASSLKTSGQETQYF
TRBV7-8,TRBJ2-1,-,CASRGGGDNEQFF